The following is a T cell receptor (beta chain) sequence with its context. The V gene lost 1 base and the J gene lost 12 bases, with 21 bases spanning the gap. Germline CDR1 reads GTSNPN; CDR2 reads SVGIG (reference sequence). The CDR3 sequence is 14 residues long. The entry originates in a study of blood T cell repertoires in COVID-19. For the study at large: Researchers got acute and convalescent COVID-19 samples from the United States, Italy and Spain. Sample material is recorded as cDNA or gDNA derived from T cells, B-cell-depleted T cells, or PBMCs.

Original handling: For nucleated cells, counts were estimated from reference gene primer amplification. Measured with immunoSEQ multiplex PCR; TCRdb has only the in-frame clones, and not every one. The V and J calls and clone size were taken over from that table, and D and trimming were inferred from the DNA. The sample carries approximately 80,000 clones, roughly 86% recorded once. Sequencing input: peripheral blood. The chain carries TRBV30 and TRBJ1-1; D unclear. This clonotype originated in a man aged 35 to 55 with acute or convalescent COVID-19. CDR3 sequence: CAWSGTRTGGGTFF. CDR3 nucleotides: TGTGCCTGGAGTGGTACTCGGACCGGAGGCGGGACTTTCTTT.